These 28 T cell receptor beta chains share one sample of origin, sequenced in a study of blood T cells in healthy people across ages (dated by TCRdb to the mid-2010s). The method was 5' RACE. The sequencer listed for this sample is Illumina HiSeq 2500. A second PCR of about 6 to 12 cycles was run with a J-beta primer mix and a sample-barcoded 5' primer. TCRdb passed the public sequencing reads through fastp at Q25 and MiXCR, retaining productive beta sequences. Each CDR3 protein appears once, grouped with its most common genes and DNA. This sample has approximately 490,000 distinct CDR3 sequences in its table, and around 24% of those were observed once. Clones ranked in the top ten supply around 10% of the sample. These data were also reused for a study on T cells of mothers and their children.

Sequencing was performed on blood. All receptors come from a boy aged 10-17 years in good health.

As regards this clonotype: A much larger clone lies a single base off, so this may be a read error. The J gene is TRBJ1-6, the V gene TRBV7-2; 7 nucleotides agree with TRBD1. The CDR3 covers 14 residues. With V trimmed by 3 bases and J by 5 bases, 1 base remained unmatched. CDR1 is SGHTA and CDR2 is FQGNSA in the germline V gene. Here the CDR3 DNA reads TGTGCCAGCAGCTTCGGGACAGATAATTCACCCCTCCACTTT. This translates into CASSFGTDNSPLHF. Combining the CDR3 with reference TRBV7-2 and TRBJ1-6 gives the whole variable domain GAGVSQSPSNKVTEKGKDVELRCDPISGHTALYWYRQSLGQGLEFLIYFQGNSAPDKSGLPSDRFSAERTGGSVSTLTIQRTQQEDSAVYLCASSFGTDNSPLHFGNGTRLTVT.

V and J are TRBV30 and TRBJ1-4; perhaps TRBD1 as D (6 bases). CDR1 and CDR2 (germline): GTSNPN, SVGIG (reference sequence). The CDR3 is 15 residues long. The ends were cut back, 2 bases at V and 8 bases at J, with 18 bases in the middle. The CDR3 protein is CAWSPRGGGWEKLFF. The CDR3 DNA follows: TGTGCCTGGAGTCCGAGGGGGGGAGGTTGGGAAAAACTGTTTTTT.

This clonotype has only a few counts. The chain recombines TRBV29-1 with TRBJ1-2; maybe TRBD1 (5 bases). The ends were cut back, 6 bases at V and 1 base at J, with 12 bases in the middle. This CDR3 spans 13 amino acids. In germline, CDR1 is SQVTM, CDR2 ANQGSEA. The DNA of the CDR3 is TGCAGCGTCCGGGACGTGAGTAACTATGGCTACACCTTC. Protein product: CSVRDVSNYGYTF.

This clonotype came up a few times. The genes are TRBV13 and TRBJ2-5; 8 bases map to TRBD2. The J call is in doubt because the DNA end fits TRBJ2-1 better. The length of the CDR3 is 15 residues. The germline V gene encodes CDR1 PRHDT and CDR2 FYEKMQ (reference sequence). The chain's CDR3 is CASSLGRGGQDEQFF. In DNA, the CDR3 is TGTGCCAGCAGCTTAGGACGGGGGGGCCAGGATGAGCAGTTCTTC.

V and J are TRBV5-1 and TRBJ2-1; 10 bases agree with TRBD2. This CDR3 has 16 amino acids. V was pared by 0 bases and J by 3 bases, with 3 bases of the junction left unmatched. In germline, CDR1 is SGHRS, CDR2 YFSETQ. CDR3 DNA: TGCGCCAGCAGCTTGGGAGGACTAGCGGACTACAATGAGCAGTTCTTC. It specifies CASSLGGLADYNEQFF.

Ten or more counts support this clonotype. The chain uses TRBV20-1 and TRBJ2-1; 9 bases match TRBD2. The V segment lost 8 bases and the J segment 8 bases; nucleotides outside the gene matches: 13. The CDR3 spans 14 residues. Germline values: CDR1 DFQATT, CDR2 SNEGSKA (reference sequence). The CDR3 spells CSPETPSGIYEQFF. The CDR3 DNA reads TGCAGTCCTGAGACGCCTAGCGGGATTTATGAGCAGTTCTTC.

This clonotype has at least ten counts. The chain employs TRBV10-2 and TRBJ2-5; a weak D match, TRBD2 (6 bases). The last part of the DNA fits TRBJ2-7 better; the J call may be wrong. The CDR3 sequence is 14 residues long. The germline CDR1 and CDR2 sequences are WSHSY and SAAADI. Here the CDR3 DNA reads TGCGCCAGCAGTGATGCGGGAATCACCTACGAGCAGTACTTC. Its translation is CASSDAGITYEQYF.

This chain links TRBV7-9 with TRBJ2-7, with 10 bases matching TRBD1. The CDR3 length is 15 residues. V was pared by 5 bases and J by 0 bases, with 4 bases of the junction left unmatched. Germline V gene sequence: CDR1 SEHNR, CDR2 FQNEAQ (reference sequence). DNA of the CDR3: TGTGCCAGCAGCGCGGGACAGGGGTACTCCTACGAGCAGTACTTC. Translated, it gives CASSAGQGYSYEQYF.

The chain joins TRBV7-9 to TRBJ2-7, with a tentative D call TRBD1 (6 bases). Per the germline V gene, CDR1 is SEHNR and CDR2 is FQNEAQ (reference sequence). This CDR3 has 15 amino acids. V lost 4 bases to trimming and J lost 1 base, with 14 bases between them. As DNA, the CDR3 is TGTGCCAGCAGCTCTCAAGGGGGTCTATCCTACGAGCAGTACTTC. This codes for CASSSQGGLSYEQYF.

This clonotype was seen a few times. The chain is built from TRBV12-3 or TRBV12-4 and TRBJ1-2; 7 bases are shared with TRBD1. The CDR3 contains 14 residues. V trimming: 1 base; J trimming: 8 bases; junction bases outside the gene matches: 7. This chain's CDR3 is CASSLEGAVGGYTF. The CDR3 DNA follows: TGTGCCAGCAGTTTAGAGGGGGCAGTGGGCGGCTACACCTTC.

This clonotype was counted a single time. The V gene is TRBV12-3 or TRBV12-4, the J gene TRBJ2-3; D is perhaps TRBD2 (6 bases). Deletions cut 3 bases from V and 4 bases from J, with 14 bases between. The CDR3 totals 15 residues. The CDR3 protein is CASSFYGGNADTQYF. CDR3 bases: TGTGCCAGCAGTTTTTACGGAGGGAACGCAGATACGCAGTATTTT.

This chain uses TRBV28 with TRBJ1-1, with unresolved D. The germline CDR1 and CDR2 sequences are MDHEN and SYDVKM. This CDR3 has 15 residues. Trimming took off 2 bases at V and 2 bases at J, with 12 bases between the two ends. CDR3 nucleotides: TGTGCCAGCAGTTTAGGGGTGAGGTTCAACACTGAAGCTTTCTTT. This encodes CASSLGVRFNTEAFF.

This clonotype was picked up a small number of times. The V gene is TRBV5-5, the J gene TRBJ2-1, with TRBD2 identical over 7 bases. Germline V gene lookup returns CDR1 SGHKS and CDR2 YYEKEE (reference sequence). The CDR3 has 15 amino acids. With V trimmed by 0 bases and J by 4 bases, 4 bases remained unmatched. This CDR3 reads CASSLGGGVYNEQFF. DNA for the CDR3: TGTGCCAGCAGCTTGGGTGGGGGGGTATACAATGAGCAGTTCTTC. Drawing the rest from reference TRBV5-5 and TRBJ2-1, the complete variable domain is DAGVTQSPTHLIKTRGQQVTLRCSPISGHKSVSWYQQVLGQGPQFIFQYYEKEERGRGNFPDRFSARQFPNYSSELNVNALLLGDSALYLCASSLGGGVYNEQFFGPGTRLTVL.

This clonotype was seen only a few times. CDR3 nucleotide sequence: TGTGCCAGCAGCTATTCTCTGGGTACTCGGGGAAACACCATATATTTT. Protein: CASSYSLGTRGNTIYF. The chain is built from TRBV7-6 and TRBJ1-3, with D uncertain. The V end lost 4 bases, the J end lost 4 bases, and 17 bases lay between the germline ends. Germline assignment: CDR1 SGHVS and CDR2 FNYEAQ. The CDR3 totals 16 residues.

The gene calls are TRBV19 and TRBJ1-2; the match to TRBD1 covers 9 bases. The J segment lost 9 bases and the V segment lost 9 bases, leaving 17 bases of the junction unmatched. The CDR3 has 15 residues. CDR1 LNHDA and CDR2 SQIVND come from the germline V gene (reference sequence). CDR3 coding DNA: TGTGCCAGCTCGTCCGACACCACAGGGGGCGGGAGCTACACCTTC. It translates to CASSSDTTGGGSYTF.

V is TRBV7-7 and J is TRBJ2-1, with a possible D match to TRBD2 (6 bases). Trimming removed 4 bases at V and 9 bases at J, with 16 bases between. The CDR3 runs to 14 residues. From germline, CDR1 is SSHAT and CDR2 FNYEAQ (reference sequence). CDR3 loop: CASSSRTGASEQFF. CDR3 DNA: TGTGCCAGCAGCTCACGGACGGGAGCCAGTGAGCAGTTCTTC.

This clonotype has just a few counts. CDR3: CASSLLAGGQRNEQFF. The CDR3 coding sequence is TGTGCCAGCAGCCTACTAGCGGGGGGGCAGAGGAATGAGCAGTTCTTC. The rearrangement joins TRBV6-2 or TRBV6-3 to TRBJ2-1, with TRBD2 matching 13 bases. The J segment lost 7 bases and the V segment lost 6 bases, leaving 9 bases of the junction unmatched. The V gene's germline CDR1 is MNHEY and CDR2 SVGEGT. CDR3 size: 16 residues.

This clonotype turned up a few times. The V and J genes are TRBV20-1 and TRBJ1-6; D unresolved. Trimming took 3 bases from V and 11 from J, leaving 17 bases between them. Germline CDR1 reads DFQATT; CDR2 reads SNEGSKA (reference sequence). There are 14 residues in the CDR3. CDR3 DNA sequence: TGCAGTGCTAGTTCAGCTAGCCGAGGGACACCCCTCCACTTT. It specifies CSASSASRGTPLHF.

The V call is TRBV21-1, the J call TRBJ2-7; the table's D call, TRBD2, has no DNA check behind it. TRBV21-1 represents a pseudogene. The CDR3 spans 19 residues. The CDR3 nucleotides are TGTGCCAGCAGCAAGACCCCCCGTCGGGACTTAAAGGTTATCTACGAGCAGTACTTC. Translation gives CASSKTPRRDLKVIYEQYF.

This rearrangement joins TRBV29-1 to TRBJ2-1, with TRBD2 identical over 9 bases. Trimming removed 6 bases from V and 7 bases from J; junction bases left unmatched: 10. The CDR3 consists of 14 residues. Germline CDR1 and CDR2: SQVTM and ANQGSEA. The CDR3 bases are TGCAGCGTATACCCCGCGGGGGGGAGGAATGAGCAGTTCTTC. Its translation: CSVYPAGGRNEQFF.

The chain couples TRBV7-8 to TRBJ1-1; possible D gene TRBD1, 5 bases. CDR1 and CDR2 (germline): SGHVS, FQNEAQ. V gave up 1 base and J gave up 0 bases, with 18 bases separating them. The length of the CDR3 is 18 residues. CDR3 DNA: TGTGCCAGCAGCTTAGTTCGTTCAGGGTCTCCCATGAACACTGAAGCTTTCTTT. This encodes CASSLVRSGSPMNTEAFF.

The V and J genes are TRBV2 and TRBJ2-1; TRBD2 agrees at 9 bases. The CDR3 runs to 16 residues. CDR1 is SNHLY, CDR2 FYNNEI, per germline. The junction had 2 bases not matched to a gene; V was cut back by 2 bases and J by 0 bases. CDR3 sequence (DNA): TGTGCCAGCAGTGAACTAGCGGGGAGCTCCTACAATGAGCAGTTCTTC. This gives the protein CASSELAGSSYNEQFF.

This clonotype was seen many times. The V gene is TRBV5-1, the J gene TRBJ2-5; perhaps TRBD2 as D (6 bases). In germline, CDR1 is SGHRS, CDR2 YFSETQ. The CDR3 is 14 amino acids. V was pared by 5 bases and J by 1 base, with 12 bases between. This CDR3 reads CASRTPGLQETQYF. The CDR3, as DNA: TGCGCCAGCAGAACCCCGGGACTCCAAGAGACCCAGTACTTC.

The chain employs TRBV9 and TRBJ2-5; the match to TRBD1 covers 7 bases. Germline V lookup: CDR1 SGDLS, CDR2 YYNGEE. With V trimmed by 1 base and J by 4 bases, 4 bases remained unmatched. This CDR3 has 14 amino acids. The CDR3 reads CASSVRGLGETQYF. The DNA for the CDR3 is TGTGCCAGCAGCGTAAGGGGGCTTGGAGAGACCCAGTACTTC.

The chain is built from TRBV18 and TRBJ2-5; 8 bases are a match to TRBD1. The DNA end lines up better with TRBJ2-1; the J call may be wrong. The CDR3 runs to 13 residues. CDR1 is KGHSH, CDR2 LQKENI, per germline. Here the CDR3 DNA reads TGTGCCAGCTCACCGGCCGGACAGGGAGGGCAGTTCTTC. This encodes CASSPAGQGGQFF.

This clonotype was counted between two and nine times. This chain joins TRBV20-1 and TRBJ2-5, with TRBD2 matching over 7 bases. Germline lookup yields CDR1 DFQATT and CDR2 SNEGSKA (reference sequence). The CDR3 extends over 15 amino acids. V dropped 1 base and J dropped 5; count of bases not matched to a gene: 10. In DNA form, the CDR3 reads TGCAGTGCTAGAGGGCTAGCGGATGACCGGGAGACCCAGTACTTC. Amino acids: CSARGLADDRETQYF.

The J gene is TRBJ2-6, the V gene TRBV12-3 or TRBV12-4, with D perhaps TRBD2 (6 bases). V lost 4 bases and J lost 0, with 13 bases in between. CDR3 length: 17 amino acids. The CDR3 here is CASSSSGAYSGANVLTF. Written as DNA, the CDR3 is TGTGCCAGCAGTTCGTCGGGAGCCTACTCTGGGGCCAACGTCCTGACTTTC.

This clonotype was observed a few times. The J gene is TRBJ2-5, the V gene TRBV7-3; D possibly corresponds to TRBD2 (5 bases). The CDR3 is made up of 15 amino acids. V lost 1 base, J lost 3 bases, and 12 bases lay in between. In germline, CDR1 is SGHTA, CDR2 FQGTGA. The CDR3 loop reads CASSLNGGTEETQYF. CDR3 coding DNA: TGTGCCAGCAGCTTAAACGGAGGTACGGAAGAGACCCAGTACTTC.